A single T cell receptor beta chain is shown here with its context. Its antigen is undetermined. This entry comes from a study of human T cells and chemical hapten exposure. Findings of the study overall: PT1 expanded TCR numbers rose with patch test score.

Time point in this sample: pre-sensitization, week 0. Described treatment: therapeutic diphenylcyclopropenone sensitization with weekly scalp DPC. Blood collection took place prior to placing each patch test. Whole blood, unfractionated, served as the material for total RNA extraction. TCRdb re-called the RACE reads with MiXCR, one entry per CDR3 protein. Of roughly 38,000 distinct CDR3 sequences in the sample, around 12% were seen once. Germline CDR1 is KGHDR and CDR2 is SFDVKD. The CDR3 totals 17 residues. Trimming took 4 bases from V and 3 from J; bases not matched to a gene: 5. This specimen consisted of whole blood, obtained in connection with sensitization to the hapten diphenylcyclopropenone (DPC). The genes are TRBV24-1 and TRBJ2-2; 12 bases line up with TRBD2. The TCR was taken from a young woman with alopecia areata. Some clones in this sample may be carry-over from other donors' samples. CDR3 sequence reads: CATSDKLAGGDTGELFF. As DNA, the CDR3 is TGTGCCACCAGTGACAAACTAGCGGGGGGAGACACCGGGGAGCTGTTTTTT.